Listed here are 25 T cell receptor beta chains from one sample, sequenced in a study of early T cells in non-severe SARS-CoV-2 infection. In TCRdb, the 5' RACE reads were re-called with MiXCR into one record per CDR3 protein. The profile shows around 98,000 distinct CDR3 sequences, approximately 10% of them singletons. The specimen sequenced was whole blood. These receptors came from an adult who was a healthcare worker with PCR-confirmed SARS-CoV-2 infection or an uninfected control (not recorded which).

This clonotype has only a few counts. The germline gene is not matched at one end of the junction; a read error may be the cause. The chain recombines TRBV15 with TRBJ1-4; D unclear. This CDR3 spans 14 amino acids. Germline V lookup: CDR1 LNHNV, CDR2 YYDKDF (reference sequence). The CDR3 protein is CATTTGRNNEKLFF. The CDR3 DNA follows: TGTGCCACCACTACTGGACGGAATAATGAAAAACTTTTTTTT.

This clonotype appeared many times. The V and J genes are TRBV5-1 and TRBJ2-3; TRBD1 matches 7 bases. CDR1 SGHRS and CDR2 YFSETQ come from the germline V gene. Unmatched junction bases numbered 2, after V lost 4 bases and J lost 0 bases. The length of the CDR3 is 14 residues. The DNA for the CDR3 is TGCGCCAGCAGCGGGACAGTAAGCACAGATACGCAGTATTTT. Protein sequence: CASSGTVSTDTQYF.

The V call is TRBV12-3 or TRBV12-4, the J call TRBJ1-3; perhaps TRBD1 as D (5 bases). CDR3 length: 15 residues. V was pared by 5 bases and J by 7 bases, with 18 bases between. The CDR3 bases are TGTGCCAGCAGTATCCTGGGACGGCTTGGCAACACCATATATTTT. This translates into CASSILGRLGNTIYF.

This clonotype was seen many times. The rearrangement uses TRBV12-3 or TRBV12-4 and TRBJ1-1; no definite D call. This CDR3 region has 13 residues. Trimming took 2 bases from V and 4 from J, leaving 8 bases between them. The CDR3 bases are TGTGCCAGCAGTTTAATCCGGGGCACTGAAGCTTTCTTT. Translation gives CASSLIRGTEAFF.

This clonotype occurred many times. The V and J genes are TRBV20-1 and TRBJ1-3; TRBD1 aligns across 8 bases. With 6 bases clipped from V and 3 bases from J, the junction kept 10 bases outside the gene matches. The CDR3 loop spans 15 amino acids. From germline, CDR1 is DFQATT and CDR2 SNEGSKA (reference sequence). CDR3 region: CSARQGQGDGNTIYF. For the CDR3, the DNA is TGCAGTGCAAGACAGGGGCAAGGGGATGGAAACACCATATATTTT.

This clonotype was seen at least ten times. This chain uses TRBV6-1 with TRBJ1-1; no reliable D call. Per germline, CDR1 MNHNS and CDR2 SASEGT. The CDR3 spans 13 residues. Trimming shortened V by 4 bases and J by 1 base, and 7 bases separated the two germline ends. The CDR3 loop reads CASSAQPNTEAFF. In DNA, the CDR3 is TGTGCCAGCAGTGCTCAGCCGAACACTGAAGCTTTCTTT.

In its sample, this clonotype was seen a few times. The J gene is TRBJ2-7, the V gene TRBV19, with D unclear. This CDR3 region has 14 residues. Germline-derived CDR1 and CDR2 are LNHDA and SQIVND (reference sequence). Trimming removed 5 bases from V and 2 bases from J, with 13 bases in between. DNA of the CDR3: TGTGCCAGTAGTCCCGGCCGCAGGACCTACGAGCAGTACTTC. Protein: CASSPGRRTYEQYF. Full variable domain (remainder filled in from reference TRBV19 and TRBJ2-7): DGGITQSPKYLFRKEGQNVTLSCEQNLNHDAMYWYRQDPGQGLRLIYYSQIVNDFQKGDIAEGYSVSREKKESFPLTVTSAQKNPTAFYLCASSPGRRTYEQYFGPGTRLTVT.

In nucleotides, the CDR3 is TGCAGTGCTTACCGGACTAGCGGGCTAAGTAATGAGCAGTTCTTC. This translates into CSAYRTSGLSNEQFF. V and J are TRBV20-1 and TRBJ2-1; 11 positions agree with TRBD2. The CDR3 contains 15 residues. V was clipped by 5 bases and J by 7 bases; unmatched bases: 10. CDR1 and CDR2 (germline): DFQATT, SNEGSKA (reference sequence).

This clonotype was observed many times. The rearrangement joins TRBV19 to TRBJ1-1; D unresolved. CDR3 length equals 13 residues. Germline CDR1 and CDR2: LNHDA and SQIVND (reference sequence). V lost 3 bases, J lost 1 base, and 6 bases lay in between. The CDR3 nucleotides are TGTGCCAGTAGTATTGTGGAGAACACTGAAGCTTTCTTT. It specifies CASSIVENTEAFF.

This clonotype occurred many times. This rearrangement joins TRBV6-5 to TRBJ1-4; 11 nucleotides agree with TRBD1. This CDR3 comprises 16 residues. Germline CDR1 reads MNHEY; CDR2 reads SVGAGI. The V segment lost 5 bases and the J segment 5 bases; nucleotides outside the gene matches: 7. CDR3 sequence (DNA): TGTGCCAGCAGTCAGGGACAGGGGGTGAAAAATGAAAAACTGTTTTTT. Its protein product is CASSQGQGVKNEKLFF.

This clonotype has at least ten counts. The CDR3: CASSSHAYLNTEAFF. CDR3 nucleotide sequence: TGTGCCAGCAGTTCCCATGCGTATCTGAACACTGAAGCTTTCTTT. The chain has TRBV28 and TRBJ1-1, with no clear D. The CDR3 is made up of 15 amino acids. V lost 4 bases and J lost 0, with 12 bases in between. CDR1 is MDHEN, CDR2 SYDVKM, per germline.

This clonotype was counted only a few times. V is TRBV7-2 and J is TRBJ1-1; D gene ambiguous. This CDR3 has 14 amino acids. CDR1 and CDR2 (germline): SGHTA, FQGNSA. Trimming shortened V by 6 bases and J by 7 bases, and 18 bases separated the two germline ends. This chain's CDR3 is CASRAMGLAIEAFF. CDR3 bases: TGTGCCAGCAGAGCTATGGGCCTGGCAATTGAAGCTTTCTTT.

Only a few counts were recorded for this clonotype. CDR3 nucleotide sequence: TGTGCCAGCACCGAATCGGGCCTAAAAGCTTTCTTT. This gives the protein CASTESGLKAFF. The chain uses TRBV28 and TRBJ1-1; no reliable D call. This CDR3 spans 12 amino acids. V was pared by 7 bases and J by 9 bases, with 15 bases between. Looked up from germline, CDR1 is MDHEN and CDR2 is SYDVKM.

V is TRBV11-2 and J is TRBJ2-3; D is possibly TRBD2 (5 bases). V was clipped by 5 bases and J by 6 bases, with 15 bases between them. The CDR3 totals 14 residues. From germline, CDR1 is SGHAT and CDR2 FQNNGV. The CDR3 region has the DNA TGTGCCAGCAGCCAAGGCAGCGGTGGGGATACGCAGTATTTT. Translating gives CASSQGSGGDTQYF.

DNA of the CDR3: TGTGCCAGCACCCAAACGGGGGGCACCGGGGAGCTGTTTTTT. It yields the protein CASTQTGGTGELFF. The chain links TRBV28 to TRBJ2-2; 7 positions match TRBD2. In germline, CDR1 is MDHEN, CDR2 SYDVKM. Unmatched junction bases numbered 6, after V lost 7 bases and J lost 4 bases. The CDR3 runs 14 residues.

This clonotype appeared many times. V and J are TRBV5-1 and TRBJ1-1; 9 nucleotides line up with TRBD1. CDR3 size: 15 residues. Germline V gives CDR1 SGHRS, CDR2 YFSETQ. V shed 6 bases, J shed 4 bases, and the junction held 10 bases outside the gene matches. CDR3 DNA: TGCGCCAGCACCCAGGGGCCGGGACAGGGCACTGAAGCTTTCTTT. Encoded protein: CASTQGPGQGTEAFF.

This clonotype was observed at least ten times. The CDR3 coding sequence is TGTGCCAGCAGCGTGGACGGCTTGAACACTGAAGCTTTCTTT. Translation: CASSVDGLNTEAFF. The chain carries TRBV7-8 and TRBJ1-1; no clear D. This CDR3 region has 14 residues. Germline CDR1 reads SGHVS; CDR2 reads FQNEAQ. The germline V and J ends were trimmed by 5 bases and 0 bases, with 10 bases remaining between them.

This clonotype was detected many times. This chain uses TRBV2 with TRBJ2-1; the D call may be TRBD1 or TRBD2 (5 bases each). The CDR3 is made up of 13 amino acids. The V gene lost 9 bases and the J gene lost 4 bases, with 13 bases spanning the gap. CDR1 is SNHLY, CDR2 FYNNEI, per germline. The CDR3 nucleotides are TGTGCCAGGGGGGTAGTTCAATACAATGAGCAGTTCTTC. It translates to CARGVVQYNEQFF.

This clonotype was picked up a small number of times. The V call is TRBV28, the J call TRBJ2-7, with D perhaps matching TRBD1 (5 bases). The ends were cut back, 6 bases at V and 5 bases at J, with 17 bases in the middle. The CDR3 loop spans 14 amino acids. Germline CDR1 MDHEN, CDR2 SYDVKM. CDR3 bases: TGTGCCAGCAGCCCCCAGGGTAGGTCGGACGAGCAGTACTTC. This gives the protein CASSPQGRSDEQYF.

The V call is TRBV29-1, the J call TRBJ1-1; weak D call: TRBD1 (6 bases). The germline V and J ends were trimmed by 0 bases and 2 bases, with 7 bases remaining between them. Germline V gene data show CDR1 as SQVTM and CDR2 as ANQGSEA. The CDR3 sequence is 13 residues long. CDR3 loop: CSVEEDSNTEAFF. The CDR3 DNA is TGCAGCGTTGAAGAGGACAGTAACACTGAAGCTTTCTTT.

This clonotype appeared many times. The V call is TRBV5-1, the J call TRBJ2-3; D is perhaps TRBD2 (5 bases). CDR1 and CDR2 (germline): SGHRS, YFSETQ. The CDR3 runs 13 residues. Trimming removed 7 bases from V and 8 bases from J, with 17 bases in between. The CDR3 DNA sequence: TGCGCCAGCCTGGAGGCAGATGGGTCTACGCAGTATTTT. Residues: CASLEADGSTQYF.

This clonotype appeared many times. For the CDR3, the DNA is TGTGCCAGCAGTGAACCGCCGGGGGCATATAGCAATCAGCCCCAGCATTTT. As protein: CASSEPPGAYSNQPQHF. This sequence joins TRBV2 and TRBJ1-5; TRBD1 might be the D (6 bases). Trimming removed 2 bases at V and 0 bases at J, with 14 bases between. The CDR3 is 17 amino acids. CDR1 and CDR2 (germline): SNHLY, FYNNEI.

This clonotype was found many times. V and J are TRBV29-1 and TRBJ1-1, with 8 bases that match TRBD1. The CDR3 spans 13 residues. V dropped 8 bases and J dropped 2; count of bases not matched to a gene: 7. The V gene's germline CDR1 is SQVTM and CDR2 ANQGSEA. The CDR3 DNA reads as TGCAGCATTTGGACAGGGATTAACACTGAAGCTTTCTTT. It encodes CSIWTGINTEAFF.

This clonotype appeared many times. The chain has TRBV5-1 and TRBJ2-1, with D perhaps matching TRBD1 (6 bases). CDR3 length: 16 amino acids. Germline V gene lookup returns CDR1 SGHRS and CDR2 YFSETQ. Trimming left V 2 bases short and J 1 base short, with 13 bases between. Written as DNA, the CDR3 is TGCGCCAGCAGCTTAAAAGGGGGTTGGTCCTACAATGAGCAGTTCTTC. Translated, it gives CASSLKGGWSYNEQFF.

The chain combines TRBV6-1 with TRBJ2-5; unclear D gene. V gave up 0 bases and J gave up 3 bases, with 8 bases separating them. The germline V gene has CDR1 MNHNS and CDR2 SASEGT. CDR3 length: 14 residues. The CDR3 reads CASSEAPSKETQYF. The CDR3 DNA follows: TGTGCCAGCAGTGAAGCGCCCAGTAAAGAGACCCAGTACTTC.